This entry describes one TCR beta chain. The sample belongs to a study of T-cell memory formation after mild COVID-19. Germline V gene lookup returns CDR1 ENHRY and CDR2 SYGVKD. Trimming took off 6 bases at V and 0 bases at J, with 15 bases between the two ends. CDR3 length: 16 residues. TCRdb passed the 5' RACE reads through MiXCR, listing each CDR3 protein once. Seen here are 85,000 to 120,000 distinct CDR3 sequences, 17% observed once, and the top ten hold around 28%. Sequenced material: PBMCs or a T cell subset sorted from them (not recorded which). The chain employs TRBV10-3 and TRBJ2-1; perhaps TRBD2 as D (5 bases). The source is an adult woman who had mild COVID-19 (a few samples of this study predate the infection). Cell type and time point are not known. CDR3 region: CAISVLFSDSYNEQFF. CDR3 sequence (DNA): TGTGCCATCAGCGTGCTTTTTAGCGACTCCTACAATGAGCAGTTCTTC.